The clone carrying this T cell receptor (beta chain) was seen a single time. These data belong to a study of T cell responses to AZD1222 COVID-19 vaccine. The table came from immunoSEQ multiplex PCR; TCRdb's copy has only in-frame clones and leaves some out. The table lists more than 95,000 clones, roughly 91% of them singletons, with around 10% in the top ten. V lost 5 bases and J lost 4, with 18 bases in between. The CDR3 length is 16 residues. The V gene's germline CDR1 is SEHNR and CDR2 FQNEAQ (reference sequence). The sample was peripheral blood, taken on day 0 of AZD1222 vaccination. This sequence originates from an adult in good health. The chain carries TRBV7-9 and TRBJ2-1; D perhaps matches TRBD2 (6 bases). The CDR3 loop reads CASSQGGLSVYNEQFF. The CDR3 DNA is TGTGCCAGCAGCCAAGGAGGACTATCGGTATACAATGAGCAGTTCTTC.